A selection of T cell receptor beta chains follows, all from one sample in a study of blood T cell repertoires in COVID-19. Clones were read by immunoSEQ multiplex PCR, and TCRdb kept only the in-frame ones, dropping some. The table lists 200,000 to 250,000 clones, around 84% of them singletons. Sequenced sample: peripheral blood. Source of these receptors: a woman aged 60-75 years who had recovered from COVID-19. The CDR3 runs from the conserved cysteine through the conserved F or W. The D gene is left open where the match is weak. Not every row has a clone size; where given, it reads once, few, many or a size class.

J gene,V gene,clone size,D gene,CDR3 protein,CDR3 DNA
TRBJ2-7,TRBV7-2,-,-,CASSLGGGRSYEQYF,TGTGCCAGCAGCTTAGGGGGGGGCCGGTCCTACGAGCAGTACTTC
TRBJ2-2,TRBV5-4,-,-,CATQTPNTGELFF,TGTGCCACCCAGACACCGAACACCGGGGAGCTGTTTTTT
TRBJ1-2,TRBV7-2,-,-,CASSAMGQGSGFGYTF,TGTGCCAGCAGCGCAATGGGGCAGGGTTCAGGGTTTGGCTACACCTTC
TRBJ1-4,TRBV7-2,few,-,CASSLVPRNEKLFF,TGTGCCAGCAGCCTAGTCCCCCGGAATGAAAAACTGTTTTTT
TRBJ1-5,TRBV15,-,-,CATSRATDTVVYNQPQHF,TGTGCCACCAGCAGAGCGACAGATACAGTGGTTTACAATCAGCCCCAGCATTTT
TRBJ2-5,TRBV5-4,-,-,CASSRDLASGETQYF,TGTGCCAGCAGCCGAGATCTAGCATCCGGAGAGACCCAGTACTTC
TRBJ2-7,TRBV7-2,-,-,CASSLASGNNEQYF,TGTGCCAGCAGCTTAGCTTCAGGTAACAACGAGCAGTACTTC
TRBJ1-1,TRBV11-3,-,-,CASSRGGNTEAFF,TGTGCCAGCAGCCGGGGAGGGAACACTGAAGCTTTCTTT
TRBJ2-1,TRBV10-1,-,TRBD2,CASSRGTSGPSSYNEQFF,TGCGCCAGCAGTAGGGGAACTAGCGGCCCGAGCTCCTACAATGAGCAGTTCTTC
TRBJ2-2,TRBV5-1,-,-,CASGGAGGPTGELFF,TGCGCCAGCGGGGGGGCAGGGGGCCCCACCGGGGAGCTGTTTTTT
TRBJ2-5,TRBV9,-,-,CASSPVFGETQYF,TGTGCCAGCAGCCCCGTGTTCGGGGAGACCCAGTACTTC
TRBJ2-5,TRBV6-1,once,-,CASSEKTAKETQYF,TGTGCCAGCAGTGAGAAGACAGCAAAAGAGACCCAGTACTTC
TRBJ2-1,TRBV5-1,-,TRBD1,CASSSQGAYNEQFF,TGCGCCAGCAGCTCCCAGGGGGCTTACAATGAGCAGTTCTTC
TRBJ1-1,TRBV18,-,TRBD1,CASSPPSGGTTEAFF,TGTGCCAGCTCACCACCGTCAGGGGGAACCACTGAAGCTTTCTTT
TRBJ2-7,TRBV12-5,once,-,CASAPGQPVGEQYF,TGTGCTAGTGCCCCTGGCCAGCCCGTCGGGGAGCAGTACTTC
TRBJ2-5,TRBV7-2,-,-,CASSLRGRGQLQETQYF,TGTGCCAGCAGCTTAAGAGGGCGGGGGCAGCTCCAAGAGACCCAGTACTTC
TRBJ2-2,TRBV27,-,-,CASSFISRANTGELFF,TGTGCCAGCAGTTTCATTAGCAGGGCGAACACCGGGGAGCTGTTTTTT
TRBJ1-6,TRBV27,-,TRBD1,CASSPSGTGFGDSPLHF,TGTGCCAGCAGTCCATCCGGGACAGGATTTGGCGATTCACCCCTCCACTTT
TRBJ2-7,TRBV11-2,-,-,CASTSLYEQYF,TGTGCCAGCACCTCCCTTTACGAGCAGTACTTC
TRBJ2-2,TRBV5-6,-,-,CASSLLGNTGELFF,TGTGCCAGCAGCTTGCTGGGCAACACCGGGGAGCTGTTTTTT
TRBJ2-3,TRBV6-2/TRBV6-3,-,-,CASSSQTLRTDTQYF,TGTGCCAGCAGCTCACAGACCCTACGCACAGATACGCAGTATTTT
TRBJ2-3,TRBV6-4,-,-,CASSDLQGDTQYF,TGTGCCAGCAGTGACCTTCAGGGAGATACGCAGTATTTT
TRBJ2-1,TRBV5-4,-,TRBD2,CASSSRLAGRYNEQFF,TGTGCCAGCAGCTCCCGACTAGCGGGGCGGTACAATGAGCAGTTCTTC
TRBJ1-2,TRBV29-1,-,TRBD1,CSVQGVYGYTF,TGCAGCGTCCAGGGGGTCTATGGCTACACCTTC
TRBJ1-1,TRBV27,few,TRBD1,CASSLNDRANTEAFF,TGTGCCAGCAGCCTTAACGACAGGGCTAACACTGAAGCTTTCTTT
TRBJ2-4,TRBV3-1/TRBV3-2,-,TRBD2,CASSQIAGLFAKNIQYF,TGTGCCAGCAGCCAAATAGCGGGGTTGTTTGCCAAAAACATTCAGTACTTC
TRBJ1-2,TRBV7-8,few,-,CASSLTGYGYTF,TGTGCCAGCAGCTTAACAGGCTATGGCTACACCTTC
TRBJ2-7,TRBV30,-,TRBD1,CAWTGGLGEQYF,TGTGCCTGGACAGGGGGCTTGGGCGAGCAGTACTTC
TRBJ2-3,TRBV6-5,-,-,CASSYSGGDTQYF,TGTGCCAGCAGTTACTCGGGGGGAGATACGCAGTATTTT
TRBJ2-6,TRBV27,-,-,CASSLGRSGANVLTF,TGTGCCAGCAGTTTGGGGCGCTCTGGGGCCAACGTCCTGACTTTC
TRBJ1-1,TRBV18,-,-,CASSQARGGDTEAFF,TGTGCCAGCTCACAGGCGCGAGGAGGGGACACTGAAGCTTTCTTT
TRBJ1-4,TRBV5-4,-,TRBD1,CASSLGDTGGEKLFF,TGTGCCAGCAGCTTGGGTGACACAGGGGGCGAAAAACTGTTTTTT
TRBJ2-6,TRBV12-5,-,TRBD1,CASGQTGAGANVLTF,TGTGCTAGTGGTCAGACAGGGGCCGGGGCCAACGTCCTGACTTTC
TRBJ2-3,TRBV15,once,-,CATSRNPGESTDTQYF,TGTGCCACCAGCAGGAACCCAGGCGAAAGCACAGATACGCAGTATTTT
TRBJ1-1,TRBV9,-,-,CASSALQGLTEAFF,TGTGCCAGCAGCGCACTCCAGGGGCTGACTGAAGCTTTCTTT
TRBJ1-3,TRBV7-2,-,-,CASSMTVISGNTIYF,TGTGCCAGCAGCATGACTGTGATCTCTGGAAACACCATATATTTT
TRBJ1-5,TRBV30,-,-,CAWSVLGYSNQPQHF,TGTGCCTGGAGTGTACTTGGTTATAGCAATCAGCCCCAGCATTTT
TRBJ1-2,TRBV2,-,-,CAGRERNYGYTF,TGTGCCGGAAGAGAGCGGAACTATGGCTACACCTTC
TRBJ1-2,TRBV18,once,-,CASSPPTREVGYTF,TGTGCCAGCTCACCACCGACCAGGGAAGTCGGCTACACCTTC
TRBJ1-1,TRBV19,-,-,CASSIRTNTEAFF,TGTGCCAGTAGTATCAGAACGAACACTGAAGCTTTCTTT
TRBJ2-2,TRBV27,-,TRBD1,CASGTENTGELFF,TGTGCCAGTGGGACAGAAAACACCGGGGAGCTGTTTTTT
TRBJ2-5,TRBV5-4,-,-,CASSFRQGGFETQYF,TGTGCCAGCAGCTTCCGTCAGGGAGGATTTGAGACCCAGTACTTC
TRBJ2-4,TRBV28,once,-,CASSPPYLLAKNIQYF,TGTGCCAGCAGTCCCCCGTATCTGTTAGCCAAAAACATTCAGTACTTC
TRBJ2-2,TRBV13,few,TRBD1,CASSPGGPNTGELFF,TGTGCCAGCAGCCCAGGGGGCCCGAACACCGGGGAGCTGTTTTTT
TRBJ2-3,TRBV7-9,-,-,CASSLSGDTQYF,TGTGCCAGCAGCTTATCAGGCGATACGCAGTATTTT
TRBJ2-4,TRBV2,-,-,CASSVVAGGFRMAKNIQYF,TGTGCCAGCAGTGTGGTCGCAGGGGGGTTTCGTATGGCCAAAAACATTCAGTACTTC
TRBJ1-2,TRBV6-5,-,TRBD1,CASSSTGVVYGYTF,TGTGCCAGCAGTTCGACAGGGGTCGTCTATGGCTACACCTTC
TRBJ2-1,TRBV7-9,-,TRBD2,CASSFELAGGSSYNEQFF,TGTGCCAGCAGCTTCGAACTAGCGGGGGGGAGCTCCTACAATGAGCAGTTCTTC
TRBJ1-6,TRBV3-1/TRBV3-2,-,-,CASSQDRNSPLHF,TGTGCCAGCAGCCAAGATCGGAATTCACCCCTCCACTTT
TRBJ1-5,TRBV4-3,-,-,CASSQRGGEPQHF,TGCGCCAGCAGCCAACGGGGTGGGGAGCCCCAGCATTTT
TRBJ1-1,TRBV7-9,once,TRBD1,CASSLAAGGTEAFF,TGTGCCAGCAGCTTAGCCGCAGGGGGAACTGAAGCTTTCTTT
TRBJ2-4,TRBV28,-,TRBD1,CASSFGGQEGIQYF,TGTGCCAGCAGTTTCGGAGGACAGGAAGGCATTCAGTACTTC
TRBJ2-5,TRBV7-2,-,TRBD1,CASSSHRGRETQYF,TGTGCCAGCAGCTCTCACAGGGGGCGGGAGACCCAGTACTTC